This TCR beta chain comes out of a study of CD8+CD57+ T cells in acquired aplastic anemia. The study, taken as a whole, reports: It was found that nearly 30 CD8+ CDR3 sequences were shared between patients and controls.

In regard to this clonotype: Its specificity is unknown. A much larger clone sits a single nucleotide away, making a read error possible.

Genomic DNA, serving as template, underwent TCR beta VDJ and CDR3 profiling. TCRdb used MiXCR to reprocess the reads, holding one entry per CDR3 protein. The sample has 400,000 to 450,000 distinct CDR3 sequences; 65% to 80% are singletons. This TCR was recovered from a human donor in good health, serving as a control. The sample was sorted CD4+, CD8+, or CD8+CD57+ T cells (not recorded which) from PBMCs.

DNA for the CDR3: TGTGCCATCAGTTACTCGGCCAGGCCCCCTCTTGACGGAAACACCATATATTTT. Amino acid sequence: CAISYSARPPLDGNTIYF. The chain links TRBV6-6 to TRBJ1-3, with D uncertain. Germline values: CDR1 MNHNY, CDR2 SVGAGI (reference sequence). The CDR3 contains 18 residues.